This TCR beta chain was sequenced for a study of Ad26.COV2.S vaccination and SARS-CoV-2 variants. Study at large: Each vaccinee took Ad26.COV2.S intramuscularly, once or twice 56 days apart.

This sample's treatment: 15 to 20 received Ad26.COV2.S at low or high dose, single or two shots; 5 received placebo; per-sample allocation not given. Specimen acquisition occurred on day 63 following the initial vaccine or placebo injection. Donor was an adult aged 18-55 years in Boston. Whole-study results and caveats: Participants in the vaccine arm had higher spike-specific TCR breadth; placebo recipients had lower. Following vaccination, spike-specific CD8+ and CD4+ T cell responses reportedly exhibited substantial breadth.

About this clone: Its antigen remains unknown.

Here immunoSEQ multiplex PCR was the method, and the copy in TCRdb shows in-frame clones only, minus some. The sample includes a few hundred thousand clones, 80% to 90% of them seen just once. The CDR3 has 17 residues. The germline CDR1 and CDR2 sequences are MNHEY and SMNVEV (reference sequence). Deletions cut 5 bases from V and 5 bases from J, with 23 bases between. Sequenced here: peripheral blood, sampled in a trial of Ad26.COV2.S vaccine versus placebo. The rearrangement links TRBV27 to TRBJ2-3; D unresolved. This sequence originates from a person between 18 and 65 years old who received the Ad26.COV2.S COVID-19 vaccine or a placebo. CDR3 region: CASSPLPPRSPIDTQYF. CDR3 DNA: TGTGCCAGCAGTCCCCTTCCCCCGCGTAGTCCAATAGATACGCAGTATTTT.